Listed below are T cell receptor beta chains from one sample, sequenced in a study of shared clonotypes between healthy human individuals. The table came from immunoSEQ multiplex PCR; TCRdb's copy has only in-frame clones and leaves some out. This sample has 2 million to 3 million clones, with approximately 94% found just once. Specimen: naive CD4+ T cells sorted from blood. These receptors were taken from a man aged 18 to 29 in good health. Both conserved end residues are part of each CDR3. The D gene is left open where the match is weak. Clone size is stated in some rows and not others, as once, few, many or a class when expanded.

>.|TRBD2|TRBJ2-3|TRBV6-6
CASRNLAGGRDTQYF
TGTGCCAGCAGAAATCTAGCGGGGGGGCGCGATACGCAGTATTTT
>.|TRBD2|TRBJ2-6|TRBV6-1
CASSELKGLAIPAGANVLTF
TGTGCCAGCAGTGAATTAAAGGGACTAGCGATACCAGCTGGGGCCAACGTCCTGACTTTC
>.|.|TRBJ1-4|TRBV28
CASRRDGNNEKLFF
TGTGCCAGCAGGCGGGACGGCAATAATGAAAAACTGTTTTTT
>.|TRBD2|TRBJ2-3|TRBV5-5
CASTSGSSDTQYF
TGTGCCAGCACTAGCGGGTCCTCAGATACGCAGTATTTT
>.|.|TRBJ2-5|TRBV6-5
CASSSPGQSKTQYF
TGTGCCAGCAGTTCCCCGGGACAAAGTAAGACCCAGTACTTC
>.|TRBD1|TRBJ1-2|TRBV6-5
CASSYGDRGRREPTF
TGTGCCAGCAGTTACGGAGACAGGGGTCGTCGCGAACCCACCTTC
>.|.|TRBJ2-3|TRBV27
CASRRNSVDTQYF
TGTGCCAGCAGACGCAATTCGGTAGATACGCAGTATTTT
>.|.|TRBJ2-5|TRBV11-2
CASSFAGIQETQYF
TGTGCCAGCAGCTTCGCAGGGATACAAGAGACCCAGTACTTC
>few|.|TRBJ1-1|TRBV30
CAWGHPNTEAFF
TGTGCCTGGGGTCACCCGAACACTGAAGCTTTCTTT
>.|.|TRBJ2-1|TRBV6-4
CASSDSIGGRGEQFF
TGTGCCAGCAGTGACTCAATTGGGGGAAGGGGTGAGCAGTTCTTC
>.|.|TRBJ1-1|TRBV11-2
CASSLGPRNTEAFF
TGTGCCAGCAGTTTGGGGCCAAGAAACACTGAAGCTTTCTTT
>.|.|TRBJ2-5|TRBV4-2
CASSQEVLRGETQYF
TGTGCCAGCAGCCAAGAGGTCCTGCGAGGAGAGACCCAGTACTTC
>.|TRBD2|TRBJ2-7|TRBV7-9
CASATSGSLYEQYF
TGTGCCAGCGCAACTAGCGGCTCCCTGTACGAGCAGTACTTC
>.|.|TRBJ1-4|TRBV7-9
CASSLVGNEKLFF
TGTGCCAGCAGCTTAGTGGGGAATGAAAAACTGTTTTTT
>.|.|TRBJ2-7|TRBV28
CASSSLTDRTYEQYF
TGTGCCAGCAGTTCGCTCACGGACAGAACCTACGAGCAGTACTTC
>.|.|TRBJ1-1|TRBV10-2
CASSGLLGEAFF
TGCGCCAGCAGTGGACTGCTGGGCGAAGCTTTCTTT
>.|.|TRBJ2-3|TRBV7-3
CASSLNSRGTDTQYF
TGTGCCAGCAGCTTGAACAGTCGGGGGACAGATACGCAGTATTTT
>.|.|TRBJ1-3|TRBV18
CASSPLDGNTIYF
TGTGCCAGCTCACCTCTCGATGGAAACACCATATATTTT
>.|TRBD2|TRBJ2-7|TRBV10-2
CASRETSGEFYEQYF
TGCGCCAGCAGAGAGACTAGCGGGGAATTCTACGAGCAGTACTTC
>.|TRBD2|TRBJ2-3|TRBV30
CAWGLGGEDTQYF
TGTGCCTGGGGCCTGGGGGGGGAAGATACGCAGTATTTT
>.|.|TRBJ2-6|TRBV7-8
CASSLGGYSGANVLTF
TGTGCCAGCAGCTTAGGGGGATACTCTGGGGCCAACGTCCTGACTTTC
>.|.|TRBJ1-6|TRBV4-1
CASSQAGRSYNSPLHF
TGCGCCAGCAGCCAAGCGGGACGGTCTTATAATTCACCCCTCCACTTT
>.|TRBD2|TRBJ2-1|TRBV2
CASIRSGSPHFF
TGTGCCAGCATCCGAAGCGGGAGCCCCCATTTCTTC
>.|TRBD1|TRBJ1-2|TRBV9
CASSYRDSGNYGYTF
TGTGCCAGCAGCTACCGGGACAGCGGAAACTATGGCTACACCTTC
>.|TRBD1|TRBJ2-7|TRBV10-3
CAISDPGQGYEQYF
TGTGCCATCAGTGATCCCGGACAGGGCTACGAGCAGTACTTC
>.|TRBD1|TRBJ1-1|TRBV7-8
CASSLAGQGLNTEAFF
TGTGCCAGCAGCTTAGCGGGACAGGGCTTGAACACTGAAGCTTTCTTT
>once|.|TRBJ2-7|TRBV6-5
CASSSRGVRYF
TGTGCCAGCAGTTCCAGGGGGGTGCGGTACTTC
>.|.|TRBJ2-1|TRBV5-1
CASSLQGGEQFF
TGCGCCAGCAGCTTGCAGGGAGGTGAGCAGTTCTTC
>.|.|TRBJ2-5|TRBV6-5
CASSGGRGETQYF
TGTGCCAGCAGTGGGGGCCGAGGGGAGACCCAGTACTTC
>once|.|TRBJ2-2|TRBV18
CASSLNSGGELFF
TGTGCCAGCTCGCTAAATAGCGGCGGGGAGCTGTTTTTT
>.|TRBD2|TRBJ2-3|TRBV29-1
CSGGLAGTDTQYF
TGCAGCGGCGGACTAGCGGGGACAGATACGCAGTATTTT
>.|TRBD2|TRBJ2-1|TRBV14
CASSPRTSGRLDNEQFF
TGTGCCAGCAGCCCGCGGACTAGCGGGAGGCTGGACAATGAGCAGTTCTTC
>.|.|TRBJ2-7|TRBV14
CASSQRQTGRVSYEQYF
TGTGCCAGCAGCCAGAGGCAGACAGGAAGGGTTTCCTACGAGCAGTACTTC
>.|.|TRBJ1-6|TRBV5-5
CASSLWVSSYNSPLHF
TGTGCCAGCAGCTTGTGGGTGAGCTCCTATAATTCACCCCTCCACTTT
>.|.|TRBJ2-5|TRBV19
CASKVAGQSQETQYF
TGTGCCAGTAAGGTGGCCGGGCAGAGCCAAGAGACCCAGTACTTC
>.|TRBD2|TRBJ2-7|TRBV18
CASSPILAGEVEQYF
TGTGCCAGCTCACCGATACTAGCGGGAGAAGTCGAGCAGTACTTC
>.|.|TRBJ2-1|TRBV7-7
CASSTGGGSPYNEQFF
TGTGCTAGCAGTACAGGGGGGGGGTCCCCCTACAATGAGCAGTTCTTC
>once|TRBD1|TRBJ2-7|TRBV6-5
CASSLGTGFKQYF
TGTGCCAGCAGTTTAGGGACAGGGTTCAAGCAGTACTTC
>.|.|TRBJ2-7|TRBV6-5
CASRSRGRTYEQYF
TGTGCCAGCAGGTCAAGGGGGAGGACCTACGAGCAGTACTTC
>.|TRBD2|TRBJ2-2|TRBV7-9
CASSLTSGGIGELFF
TGTGCCAGCAGCCTGACTAGCGGGGGAATCGGGGAGCTGTTTTTT
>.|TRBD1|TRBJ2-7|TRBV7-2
CASSSQGANSYEQYF
TGTGCCAGCAGCTCACAGGGGGCGAATTCCTACGAGCAGTACTTC
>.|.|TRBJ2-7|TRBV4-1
CASSQDQSGKGDEQYF
TGCGCCAGCAGCCAAGATCAATCAGGGAAGGGTGACGAGCAGTACTTC
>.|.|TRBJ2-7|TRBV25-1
CASSGRAGIFHEQYF
TGTGCCAGCAGTGGGCGGGCAGGGATATTTCACGAGCAGTACTTC
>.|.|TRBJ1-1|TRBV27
CASSPMGVGRGTEAFF
TGTGCCAGCAGTCCCATGGGGGTAGGGAGAGGCACTGAAGCTTTCTTT
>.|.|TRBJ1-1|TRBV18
CASSPTWQGYTEAFF
TGTGCCAGCTCACCAACTTGGCAGGGGTACACTGAAGCTTTCTTT
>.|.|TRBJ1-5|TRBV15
CATSREDPYSNQPQHF
TGTGCCACCAGCAGAGAGGACCCTTATAGCAATCAGCCCCAGCATTTT
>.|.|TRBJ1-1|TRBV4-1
CASSPIPLQGRNTEAFF
TGCGCCAGCAGCCCGATACCTCTACAGGGTAGGAACACTGAAGCTTTCTTT
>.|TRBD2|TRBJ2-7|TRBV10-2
CATHPLGRAYEQYF
TGCGCCACCCATCCTCTAGGGAGGGCCTACGAGCAGTACTTC
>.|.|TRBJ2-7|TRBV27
CASSLSTHLGAEQYF
TGTGCCAGCAGTTTATCGACCCATCTTGGGGCCGAGCAGTACTTC
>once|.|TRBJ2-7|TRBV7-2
CASSLDTIAPYEQYF
TGTGCCAGCAGCTTAGACACTATAGCGCCCTACGAGCAGTACTTC
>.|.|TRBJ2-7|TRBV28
CASRRGLTNYEQYF
TGTGCCAGCAGACGGGGACTGACAAACTACGAGCAGTACTTC
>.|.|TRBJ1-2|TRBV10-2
CASRKGTWDGYTF
TGCGCCAGCAGGAAAGGGACATGGGATGGCTACACCTTC